This section outlines one T cell receptor beta chain sequence together with its context. V dropped 1 base and J dropped 6 bases, with 12 bases sitting between them. The V gene's germline CDR1 is SGHTA and CDR2 FQGNSA. CDR3 size: 15 residues. This entry comes from a study of cytomegalovirus exposure and HLA in healthy donors. Primers included in the PCR were 60 Vbeta and 13 Jbeta primers. Profiling relied on immunoSEQ multiplex PCR, and the TCRdb table lists in-frame clones only, not all of them. Here the sample spans 75,000 to 100,000 clones, about 80% being singletons. This receptor was identified in a man between 40 and 49 years old in good health and CMV-seronegative. The chain employs TRBV7-2 and TRBJ2-2; D perhaps matches TRBD1 (5 bases). Specimen: PBMCs. Written as DNA, the CDR3 is TGTGCCAGCAGCTTAGGACAGTCAGTATCCGGGGAGCTGTTTTTT. Translated: CASSLGQSVSGELFF.